Below, one T cell receptor beta chain is given with its context. The antigen is not known. This sample was taken from a study of a mutant IDH1 vaccine in newly diagnosed glioma. Overall study context: Vaccine dosing followed radiotherapy by 4-6 weeks, or accompanied temozolomide cycles.

As to time point: week 47, end of study. One vaccine dose held 300 ug of mutant IDH1 20-mer peptide and came with topical imiquimod. Weeks 1, 3, 5, 7, 11, 15, 19 and 23 were when patients received their eight vaccinations. Study outcomes and limitations: Among patients, approximately 93% showed immune responses induced by the vaccine.

Some clones are missing from TCRdb's copy, which holds only in-frame ones; the method was immunoSEQ multiplex PCR. The sample carries tens of thousands of clones, roughly 84% recorded once. This clonotype was sampled from a woman aged 25 to 39 with glioma. Some clones in this sample may be carry-over from other donors' samples. The sequencing used PBMCs, collected from a glioma patient whose treatment included an IDH1 peptide vaccine.

CDR3 coding DNA: TGTGCCAGCAGCGTTGTCGGACTACCCCCCTACGAGCAGTACTTC. Translated: CASSVVGLPPYEQYF. The V call is TRBV5-4, the J call TRBJ2-7, with a weak D call TRBD2 (6 bases). V dropped 4 bases and J dropped 2 bases, with 16 bases sitting between them. CDR1 and CDR2 from the germline V gene are SGHNT and YYREEE (reference sequence). The CDR3 is made up of 15 amino acids.